Listed here are 20 T cell receptor beta chains from one sample, sequenced in a study of T cell responses to AZD1222 COVID-19 vaccine. TCRdb's copy holds only in-frame clones and misses some; the assay was immunoSEQ multiplex PCR. The sample has about 160,000 clones; just over 90% are singletons. The source material was peripheral blood, sampled on day 0 of MenACWY control vaccination. These receptors all stem from an adult in good health.

The rearrangement uses TRBV5-6 and TRBJ1-5, with 9 positions matching TRBD1. Germline lookup yields CDR1 SGHDT and CDR2 YYEEEE. Trimming took 4 bases from V and 1 from J; bases not matched to a gene: 6. CDR3 length equals 16 residues. The CDR3 DNA is TGTGCCAGCAGCCCGGGGACAGGGCGCAGCAATCAGCCCCAGCATTTT. Amino acids: CASSPGTGRSNQPQHF.

The chain combines TRBV12-2 with TRBJ2-1; TRBD2, the table's D call, was not compared with the DNA. TRBV12-2 is recorded as a pseudogene. There are 18 residues in the CDR3. The CDR3 DNA follows: TGTGCAAGTCGCTTAGGGGGCGGGCTGGGAGGACGGTACAATGAGCAGTTCTTC. This encodes CASRLGGGLGGRYNEQFF.

The CDR3, as DNA: TGCGCCAGCAGCCAAGAGCCCGCAGGGGTTGGCACTGAAGCTTTCTTT. Its translation: CASSQEPAGVGTEAFF. The V and J genes are TRBV4-3 and TRBJ1-1; tentative D call: TRBD1 (6 bases). The V end lost 0 bases, the J end lost 4 bases, and 15 bases lay between the germline ends. Per the germline V gene, CDR1 is LGHNA and CDR2 is YSLEER. The CDR3 totals 16 residues.

J is TRBJ1-4 and V is TRBV25-1; no firm D call. Per the germline V gene, CDR1 is MGHDK and CDR2 is SYGVNS. The length of the CDR3 is 10 residues. The V and J ends lost 8 bases and 8 bases respectively, with 6 bases between them. The CDR3, as DNA: TGTGCCAGCGGGAGAGAAAAACTGTTTTTT. Its translation: CASGREKLFF.

J is TRBJ2-1 and V is TRBV9; D is perhaps TRBD1 (5 bases). Germline V gives CDR1 SGDLS, CDR2 YYNGEE. V lost 0 bases, J lost 2 bases, and 6 bases lay in between. This CDR3 has 14 residues. CDR3 nucleotides: TGTGCCAGCAGCGTAGAAGGGGCCTACAATGAGCAGTTCTTC. It translates to CASSVEGAYNEQFF.

The chain couples TRBV6-5 to TRBJ2-7; a weak D match, TRBD1 (6 bases). V was clipped by 10 bases and J by 3 bases, with 13 bases between them. The CDR3 covers 12 residues. Germline loops: CDR1 MNHEY, CDR2 SVGAGI. In DNA, the CDR3 is TGTGCCACCACCGGACAGCTCTACGAGCAGTACTTC. Amino acids: CATTGQLYEQYF.

This clone was recorded a few times. The CDR3 nucleotides are TGCGCCAGCAATAGGGACAGGGGGACCCACGAGCAGTACTTC. This encodes CASNRDRGTHEQYF. This chain uses TRBV5-1 with TRBJ2-7; 11 bases fit TRBD1. Germline CDR1 SGHRS, CDR2 YFSETQ. The CDR3 runs to 14 residues. After removal of 6 bases from V and 5 bases from J, the junction contained 7 bases not matched to a gene. The variable domain in full, completed from reference TRBV5-1 and TRBJ2-7, reads KAGVTQTPRYLIKTRGQQVTLSCSPISGHRSVSWYQQTPGQGLQFLFEYFSETQRNKGNFPGRFSGRQFSNSRSEMNVSTLELGDSALYLCASNRDRGTHEQYFGPGTRLTVT.

The rearrangement joins TRBV5-1 to TRBJ2-1; TRBD2 matches 15 bases. Germline V gives CDR1 SGHRS, CDR2 YFSETQ. V shed 4 bases, J shed 9 bases, and the junction held 14 bases outside the gene matches. This CDR3 spans 18 amino acids. This CDR3 reads CASSRQGLAGGLKREQFF. The CDR3 nucleotides read TGCGCCAGCAGCAGGCAAGGACTAGCGGGAGGGCTAAAGCGTGAGCAGTTCTTC.

This clone has more than one count but fewer than ten. The chain joins TRBV24-1 to TRBJ2-1; D remains unclear. Trimming left V 4 bases short and J 2 bases short, with 14 bases between. Germline CDR1 reads KGHDR; CDR2 reads SFDVKD. The CDR3 is 16 residues long. The CDR3 DNA follows: TGTGCCACCAGTGACCCCCGGACGGCGGCCTACAATGAGCAGTTCTTC. Residues: CATSDPRTAAYNEQFF.

This clone was seen only a few times. This chain connects TRBV6-5 to TRBJ1-5; D is unclear. With 6 bases removed from V and 1 base from J, the gap between germline ends came to 7 bases. Germline values: CDR1 MNHEY, CDR2 SVGAGI. This CDR3 comprises 13 residues. As DNA, the CDR3 is TGTGCCAGCAGCCTACAGAGCAATCAGCCCCAGCATTTT. Protein: CASSLQSNQPQHF.

In its sample, this clone was seen once. The CDR3 DNA sequence: TGTGCCAGCTCACCAGAATCAGATACGCAGTATTTT. Protein product: CASSPESDTQYF. V is TRBV18 and J is TRBJ2-3; D is unclear. The ends were cut back, 2 bases at V and 4 bases at J, with 4 bases in the middle. The CDR3 is 12 residues long. Germline-derived CDR1 and CDR2 are KGHSH and LQKENI.

This clone was counted a single time. The rearrangement links TRBV5-1 to TRBJ2-3; TRBD2 matches at 8 bases. Germline CDR1 is SGHRS and CDR2 is YFSETQ. Trimming removed 0 bases from V and 3 bases from J; junction bases left unmatched: 3. This CDR3 is 15 amino acids long. CDR3 sequence reads: CASSLGASGTDTQYF. The DNA for the CDR3 is TGCGCCAGCAGCTTGGGGGCTAGCGGGACAGATACGCAGTATTTT.

The gene calls are TRBV3-1 (or the pseudogene TRBV3-2) and TRBJ1-6; D is ambiguous. This CDR3 is 17 amino acids long. CDR1 and CDR2 (germline): LGHDT, YNNKEL (reference sequence). V dropped 0 bases and J dropped 4 bases, with 13 bases sitting between them. CDR3 DNA: TGTGCCAGCAGCCAAGATCCGAGCGGACTGTATAATTCACCCCTCCACTTT. This encodes CASSQDPSGLYNSPLHF.

V and J are TRBV18 and TRBJ1-1; 7 nucleotides agree with TRBD1. The trim removed 5 bases at V and 5 bases at J, leaving 11 bases unmatched. The CDR3 has 15 residues. CDR1 and CDR2 (germline): KGHSH, LQKENI. The chain's CDR3 is CASSSPTGWGTEAFF. CDR3 sequence (DNA): TGTGCCAGCTCAAGCCCGACAGGGTGGGGGACTGAAGCTTTCTTT.

The chain employs TRBV18 and TRBJ2-4; 8 nucleotides align to TRBD2. The CDR3 has 16 amino acids. Trimming removed 8 bases from V and 0 bases from J; junction bases left unmatched: 9. Germline V gene sequence: CDR1 KGHSH, CDR2 LQKENI. As DNA, the CDR3 is TGTGCCAGCACCCTCGCGGGGGGCCGAGCCAAAAACATTCAGTACTTC. Translating it yields CASTLAGGRAKNIQYF.

The chain employs TRBV27 and TRBJ2-1, with 16 bases fitting TRBD2. Germline V CDR1 and CDR2: MNHEY, SMNVEV (reference sequence). Trimming took 6 bases from V and 0 from J; bases not matched to a gene: 8. This CDR3 has 19 amino acids. The CDR3: CASSDPGLAGGSSYNEQFF. The DNA for the CDR3 is TGTGCCAGCAGCGACCCGGGACTAGCGGGAGGGAGCTCCTACAATGAGCAGTTCTTC.

The gene calls are TRBV27 and TRBJ1-1; D ambiguous. Trimming shortened V by 5 bases and J by 5 bases, and 15 bases separated the two germline ends. CDR1 and CDR2 (germline): MNHEY, SMNVEV (reference sequence). The CDR3 has 14 amino acids. CDR3 nucleotides: TGTGCCAGCAGTCCTTTTAGTCCGCGAACTGAAGCTTTCTTT. Protein sequence: CASSPFSPRTEAFF.

This chain joins TRBV6-5 and TRBJ1-4; tentatively, D is TRBD1 (5 bases). With 6 bases removed from V and 0 bases from J, the gap between germline ends came to 11 bases. The CDR3 covers 15 residues. Germline CDR1 is MNHEY and CDR2 is SVGAGI. For the CDR3, the DNA is TGTGCCAGCAGAATGACAGACGCAACTAATGAAAAACTGTTTTTT. Its translation: CASRMTDATNEKLFF.

The J gene is TRBJ2-1, the V gene TRBV7-6; D is undetermined. This CDR3 comprises 14 residues. V gave up 5 bases and J gave up 8 bases, with 16 bases separating them. Germline V CDR1 and CDR2: SGHVS, FNYEAQ. In nucleotides, the CDR3 is TGTGCCAGCAGCCCCTCGAACCCCAGGCATGAGCAGTTCTTC. Translated: CASSPSNPRHEQFF.

This clone has a single count. Other DNA sequences from this sample encode an identical CDR3 as well. The J gene is TRBJ1-1, the V gene TRBV5-1; D not certain. The germline V gene encodes CDR1 SGHRS and CDR2 YFSETQ. The CDR3 extends over 14 amino acids. Deletions cut 0 bases from V and 0 bases from J, with 6 bases between. DNA of the CDR3: TGCGCCAGCAGCTTGGAAGGCCTGAACACTGAAGCTTTCTTT. Its protein is CASSLEGLNTEAFF.